This T cell receptor beta chain was obtained from a study of T cells after yellow fever vaccination (dated by TCRdb to the late 2010s). Some background on the complete study: Libraries from fractions with low cell numbers were prepared with the SMART-Seq v4 Ultra Low Input RNA kit. Blood was collected at multiple timepoints before and after primary and secondary immunization, and bulk PBMC replicates and cell subsets were isolated. To follow T-cell clones before and after both primary and booster YFV17D yellow fever vaccination, bulk TCR alpha and beta repertoires underwent longitudinal sequencing. Two healthy male donors made up the cohort, one aged 18 to 29 years and the other aged 30 to 40 years. Broad study findings and their caveats: FACS-sorted repertoires could contain abundant contaminating clonotypes from the bulk population, so computational filtering was required. A small fraction of clonotypes showed up in both the CD4 and CD8 compartments, probably as a result of convergent recombination. Because only two donors were included in the study, the extent to which the findings can be generalized is limited. The secondary T-cell response was weaker than the primary response but faster, peaking on day 5 instead of day 15. After the booster, most of the clones that had expanded following primary vaccination were detected again (around 95% of CD4 and roughly 88% of CD8), which suggests that memory was broadly maintained.

Including the terminal cysteine and phenylalanine, the CDR3 comprises 15 residues. CDR3 DNA is the only sequence kept; it has 45 bases, read in frame from the first base. V sheds 3 bases and J sheds 3 bases, leaving 15 bases between their ends. TCR cDNA was synthesized by 5'RACE template switching, which introduced a universal primer site and unique molecular identifiers. Priming of cDNA synthesis was performed from both the TCR alpha and TCR beta constant segments. Library amplification used two PCR steps, and the second PCR step added sample barcodes and sequencing adapters. Sequencing of libraries was performed on Illumina HiSeq 2500 (2x100 bp) or NovaSeq (2x150 bp). As for how the authors treated the data: MIGEC was used to demultiplex reads and collapse the reads into UMI consensus sequences, and MiXCR was used for V(D)J alignment. Clonotypes responding to the vaccine were identified with edgeR on replicate PBMC samples, with the criteria of FDR below 0.01 and a log2 fold change above 5 up to day 15. Each bulk clonotype was labeled CD4 or CD8 based on which sequenced repertoire, CD4 or CD8, contained the clonotype at higher abundance. TCRdb's own reprocessing of the public reads used fastp at Q25 and MiXCR and kept productive beta chains. Each entry merges the rows of one CDR3 protein and shows their most common DNA and genes. These V and J calls are TCRdb output, not the study's own analysis. Recorded for this sample are about 630,000 distinct CDR3 sequences; roughly 12% of them occurred a single time. The top ten clones comprise more than 12% of the sample.

This clonotype occurred a few times. No antigen is known for it. Within one base of it there is no much larger clone, and no base qualities were kept. The treatment or condition label on this specimen signifies: live attenuated yellow fever vaccine strain. Two biological replicates of bulk PBMCs were collected at each blood-draw timepoint. A standard Ficoll-Paque protocol was used to isolate PBMCs from peripheral blood. TriZol was used to extract RNA from bulk PBMCs, CD4 and CD8 fractions, and dextramer-positive and dextramer-negative fractions. The sequence derives from a young man who received the YFV17D yellow fever vaccine. This sample comprised PBMCs, obtained on the day of the yellow fever booster vaccination. The rearranged chain carries TRBV12-3 or TRBV12-4 and TRBJ2-7; the D region possibly corresponds to TRBD2 (5 bases align). The CDR3 in this case is CASSFRVGMGYEQYF. The DNA is TGTGCCAGCAGTTTCCGGGTCGGGATGGGCTACGAGCAGTACTTC.